This T cell receptor beta chain originates from a study of read filtering for tumor transcriptome and immune sequencing. Study background: Patients were approximately 18 male and around 13 female, mean age 65.9 years, range about 40 to 85. Whole-transcriptome libraries were prepared after DNase treatment. General study results and limits: Approximately 79% of IR-seq clonotypes had a single read, yet these held approximately 3.7% of reads.

This clonotype was seen repeatedly, ten times or more. The antigen is unknown. The library was built from around 0.4 ug RNA with molecular barcoded adaptors for alpha/delta and beta/gamma chains. MiXCR was run by TCRdb on the reads, yielding one entry per CDR3 protein. The table records 15,000 to 20,000 distinct CDR3 sequences, roughly 23% of them present only once. The specimen was a population of CD138-negative cells sorted from bone marrow. This clonotype was sampled from a donor over 35 with multiple myeloma.

CDR3 DNA: TGCAGTGCTCTAGCGGGAGGGGTCGGGGAGCTGTTTTTT. It specifies CSALAGGVGELFF. The gene calls are TRBV20-1 and TRBJ2-2; 12 nucleotides line up with TRBD2. Germline V gene sequence: CDR1 DFQATT, CDR2 SNEGSKA (reference sequence). The J segment lost 7 bases and the V segment lost 5 bases, leaving 2 bases of the junction unmatched. The CDR3 runs 13 residues.